This TCR beta chain was observed in a study of technical replicates of blood from a handful of donors. Looked up from germline, CDR1 is MDHEN and CDR2 is SYDVKM. V was clipped by 4 bases and J by 8 bases; unmatched bases: 8. This CDR3 has 14 amino acids. The assay was immunoSEQ multiplex PCR, and TCRdb's table has in-frame clones only and misses some. The sample contains around 76,000 clones, more than 90% of which appear only once. The chain employs TRBV28 and TRBJ1-2; 9 bases fit TRBD1. This clonotype originated in a human donor in good health. The sequenced sample was T cells isolated from PBMCs. The CDR3 here is CASSSRDRVRGYTF. CDR3 DNA sequence: TGTGCCAGCAGTTCCCGGGACAGGGTCAGGGGCTACACCTTC.